The 29 T cell receptor beta chains below all came from one sample that was sequenced in a study of T cell responses to AZD1222 COVID-19 vaccine (dated by TCRdb to the early 2020s). Library preparation employed the immunoSEQ multiplex PCR assay. In its TCRdb copy, this immuneACCESS table keeps in-frame sequences only and misses some clones. Where compared with another copy, unresolved V genes explain less than half of these, and the others have no known cause. The sample includes 140,000 to 150,000 clones, with 93% observed a single time. The ten top clones hold under 6.5% of the sample. The intended sense of this specimen's time point label: baseline before first vaccination. This specimen was peripheral blood, taken on day 0 of AZD1222 vaccination. These receptors were obtained from an adult in good health.

There are a few counts of this clone. This chain connects TRBV25-1 to TRBJ1-6; 7 nucleotides match TRBD1. There are 15 residues in the CDR3. V dropped 4 bases and J dropped 7; count of bases not matched to a gene: 7. Per germline, CDR1 MGHDK and CDR2 SYGVNS. The CDR3, as DNA: TGTGCCAGCAGTGGGGACAGATGGGAAAATTCACCCCTCCACTTT. It yields the protein CASSGDRWENSPLHF.

The rearrangement joins TRBV28 to TRBJ1-2; 10 bases agree with TRBD1. The germline gives CDR1 MDHEN, CDR2 SYDVKM. Germline trimming cut 5 bases from V and 9 bases from J; bases unmatched to any gene: 12. The CDR3 totals 15 residues. The CDR3 reads CASSPGTGESVRYTF. For the CDR3, the DNA is TGTGCCAGCAGTCCCGGGACAGGGGAGAGTGTGCGCTACACCTTC.

The rearrangement joins TRBV13 to TRBJ1-1; no reliable D call. CDR1 is PRHDT, CDR2 FYEKMQ, per germline (reference sequence). V lost 1 base to trimming and J lost 1 base, with 4 bases between them. The length of the CDR3 is 13 residues. CDR3 DNA sequence: TGTGCCAGCAGCTTAGAACCGAACACTGAAGCTTTCTTT. Translated, it gives CASSLEPNTEAFF.

The CDR3 sequence is CASSLAGTRVREQYF. CDR3 DNA: TGCGCCAGCAGCTTGGCCGGGACTAGAGTTCGCGAGCAGTACTTC. The chain has TRBV5-1 and TRBJ2-7, with 8 bases fitting TRBD2. This CDR3 has 15 residues. J gave up 6 bases and V 0 bases, and 8 bases lay outside the gene matches. Germline-derived CDR1 and CDR2 are SGHRS and YFSETQ. Variable domain in full (rest from reference TRBV5-1 and TRBJ2-7): KAGVTQTPRYLIKTRGQQVTLSCSPISGHRSVSWYQQTPGQGLQFLFEYFSETQRNKGNFPGRFSGRQFSNSRSEMNVSTLELGDSALYLCASSLAGTRVREQYFGPGTRLTVT.

This chain uses TRBV3-1 (or the pseudogene TRBV3-2) with TRBJ1-3; tentatively, D is TRBD1 (6 bases). The CDR3 loop spans 14 amino acids. In germline, CDR1 is LGHDT, CDR2 YNNKEL (reference sequence). V lost 5 bases and J lost 3, with 11 bases in between. Written as DNA, the CDR3 is TGTGCCAGCAGCGCCAGGGGCAATGGAAACACCATATATTTT. This sequence encodes CASSARGNGNTIYF.

CDR3 region: CASRQGALYNSPLHF. In DNA, the CDR3 is TGTGCCAGCAGACAGGGGGCCCTGTATAATTCACCCCTCCACTTT. The V gene is TRBV2, the J gene TRBJ1-6; 9 bases map to TRBD1. This CDR3 region has 15 residues. Germline loops: CDR1 SNHLY, CDR2 FYNNEI. The trim removed 6 bases at V and 4 bases at J, leaving 4 bases unmatched.

The chain combines TRBV28 with TRBJ2-7, with TRBD1 as a possible D gene (6 bases). The CDR3 runs to 13 residues. V was shortened by 4 bases and J by 4 bases, with 11 bases between the two germline ends. The germline V gene encodes CDR1 MDHEN and CDR2 SYDVKM. CDR3 coding DNA: TGTGCCAGCAGTTCGGGACAAAGATACGAGCAGTACTTC. Its translation is CASSSGQRYEQYF.

The V gene is TRBV5-6, the J gene TRBJ1-2; perhaps TRBD1 as D (6 bases). CDR3 length: 13 amino acids. Germline V gene data show CDR1 as SGHDT and CDR2 as YYEEEE. The V gene lost 4 bases and the J gene lost 5 bases, with 12 bases spanning the gap. Here the CDR3 DNA reads TGTGCCAGCAGCAGGACAGAGGGGTATGGCTACACCTTC. It codes for CASSRTEGYGYTF.

The V call is TRBV5-1, the J call TRBJ2-1; 8 nucleotides line up with TRBD2. Trimming cost V 5 bases and J 9 bases; bases outside gene matches: 13. This CDR3 is built from 15 residues. Germline V gene sequence: CDR1 SGHRS, CDR2 YFSETQ. The CDR3 loop is CASRSSGRAVGEQFF. The DNA for the CDR3 is TGCGCCAGCAGGTCTTCCGGGAGGGCCGTGGGTGAGCAGTTCTTC. Drawing the rest from reference TRBV5-1 and TRBJ2-1, the complete variable domain is KAGVTQTPRYLIKTRGQQVTLSCSPISGHRSVSWYQQTPGQGLQFLFEYFSETQRNKGNFPGRFSGRQFSNSRSEMNVSTLELGDSALYLCASRSSGRAVGEQFFGPGTRLTVL.

On this clone itself: Mismatch with germline at one junction end may stem from a read error. V usage is TRBV27 and J usage is TRBJ2-2, with D possibly matching TRBD2 (6 bases). CDR1 and CDR2 (germline): MNHEY, SMNVEV (reference sequence). CDR3 length: 14 residues. The CDR3 sequence is CASSLYPPGERELF. CDR3 coding DNA: TGTGCCAGCAGTTTATACCCCCCGGGGGAAAGAGAACTTTTT.

The chain couples TRBV5-1 to TRBJ2-7, with 12 bases aligning to TRBD2. CDR1 and CDR2 (germline): SGHRS, YFSETQ. Trimming took 4 bases from V and 2 from J; bases not matched to a gene: 16. CDR3 length: 19 amino acids. CDR3: CASSHRPGGLAGLPYEQYF. As DNA, the CDR3 is TGCGCCAGCAGCCACCGTCCGGGAGGACTAGCGGGACTACCCTACGAGCAGTACTTC.

The rearrangement uses TRBV11-3 and TRBJ2-3; no clear D. CDR1 is SGHNT, CDR2 YENEEA, per germline. The CDR3 runs 14 residues. V lost 1 base, J lost 2 bases, and 7 bases lay in between. This CDR3 is CASSLGNPTDTQYF. CDR3 DNA sequence: TGTGCCAGCAGCTTAGGTAACCCCACAGATACGCAGTATTTT. Supplemented by reference TRBV11-3 and TRBJ2-3, the full variable domain reads EAGVVQSPRYKIIEKKQPVAFWCNPISGHNTLYWYLQNLGQGPELLIRYENEEAVDDSQLPKDRFSAERLKGVDSTLKIQPAELGDSAVYLCASSLGNPTDTQYFGPGTRLTVL.

This rearrangement joins TRBV27 to TRBJ2-7, with 8 bases fitting TRBD2. Trimming removed 6 bases from V and 5 bases from J; junction bases left unmatched: 12. The CDR3 sequence is 15 residues long. Germline V lookup: CDR1 MNHEY, CDR2 SMNVEV (reference sequence). CDR3 residues: CASRKMGLVPNEQYF. DNA for the CDR3: TGTGCCAGCAGAAAGATGGGACTAGTACCCAACGAGCAGTACTTC.

This clone has a single count. The CDR3 DNA sequence: TGCGCCAGCAGCTTGGGACAGGGAAGGACAGATACGCAGTATTTT. As protein: CASSLGQGRTDTQYF. J is TRBJ2-3 and V is TRBV5-1; 7 positions match TRBD1. The CDR3 contains 15 residues. Germline V gene data show CDR1 as SGHRS and CDR2 as YFSETQ. V shed 0 bases and J 3 bases; nucleotides not matched to a gene: 4.

In this sample, this clone turned up once. The chain employs TRBV6-5 and TRBJ1-1; unclear D gene. Trimming removed 4 bases from V and 1 base from J, with 13 bases in between. In germline, CDR1 is MNHEY, CDR2 SVGAGI. This CDR3 spans 15 amino acids. The CDR3 region has the DNA TGTGCCAGCAGTTCGCCCTCCCTCGGGAACACTGAAGCTTTCTTT. It codes for CASSSPSLGNTEAFF.

This chain uses TRBV4-1 with TRBJ2-2; possibly TRBD2 for D (5 bases). CDR3 length equals 14 residues. The V gene lost 2 bases and the J gene lost 6 bases, with 10 bases spanning the gap. Germline V gives CDR1 MGHRA, CDR2 YSYEKL. The CDR3 reads CASSQLEEAGELFF. DNA of the CDR3: TGCGCCAGCAGCCAATTAGAGGAGGCCGGGGAGCTGTTTTTT.

The chain has TRBV30 and TRBJ2-7; D not certain. CDR1 and CDR2 from the germline V gene are GTSNPN and SVGIG (reference sequence). The length of the CDR3 is 15 residues. Trimming pared 3 bases from V and 2 bases from J, leaving 17 bases between. The CDR3 nucleotides are TGTGCCTGGAGACAAGAAGCTCTTCCCACCTACGAGCAGTACTTC. Protein sequence: CAWRQEALPTYEQYF. Filled out from reference TRBV30 and TRBJ2-7, the complete variable domain reads SQTIHQWPATLVQPVGSPLSLECTVEGTSNPNLYWYRQAAGRGLQLLFYSVGIGQISSEVPQNLSASRPQDRQFILSSKKLLLSDSGFYLCAWRQEALPTYEQYFGPGTRLTVT.

V and J are TRBV5-5 and TRBJ1-3, with 8 bases matching TRBD1. The ends lost 0 bases at V and 5 bases at J; junction bases unmatched: 13. The CDR3 is made up of 18 amino acids. The germline V gene has CDR1 SGHKS and CDR2 YYEKEE (reference sequence). In DNA form, the CDR3 reads TGTGCCAGCAGCTTGGGAGGTGTCGGGACAGGAAAGAGAAACACCATATATTTT. Its translation: CASSLGGVGTGKRNTIYF.

This chain joins TRBV7-6 and TRBJ2-5; possibly TRBD2 for D (5 bases). Germline assignment: CDR1 SGHVS and CDR2 FNYEAQ. V was cut by 2 bases and J by 4 bases, with 17 bases left in between. The CDR3 is 16 residues long. The CDR3 DNA follows: TGTGCCAGCAGCTTAACCCCTAGCTTGGGCTCAGAGACCCAGTACTTC. It specifies CASSLTPSLGSETQYF.

This sequence joins TRBV5-1 and TRBJ2-3, with D tentatively TRBD2 (6 bases). Per germline, CDR1 SGHRS and CDR2 YFSETQ. This CDR3 spans 14 amino acids. V was cut by 0 bases and J by 6 bases, with 11 bases left in between. CDR3 sequence: CASSLGGGTDTQYF. Written as DNA, the CDR3 is TGCGCCAGCAGCTTGGGTGGGGGGACGGATACGCAGTATTTT.

The chain joins TRBV2 to TRBJ1-4; D remains ambiguous. The CDR3 runs 15 residues. Germline V gives CDR1 SNHLY, CDR2 FYNNEI. V was clipped by 3 bases and J by 0 bases, with 8 bases between them. This CDR3 reads CASSESEATNEKLFF. The CDR3 DNA sequence: TGTGCCAGCAGTGAGTCCGAAGCAACTAATGAAAAACTGTTTTTT.

J is TRBJ2-2 and V is TRBV3-1 (or the pseudogene TRBV3-2), with D maybe TRBD1 (5 bases). The CDR3 is 13 amino acids. V gave up 1 base and J gave up 6 bases, with 6 bases separating them. Per the germline V gene, CDR1 is LGHDT and CDR2 is YNNKEL (reference sequence). The CDR3 sequence: CASSQGGPGELFF. The CDR3 DNA reads as TGTGCCAGCAGCCAAGGGGGCCCCGGGGAGCTGTTTTTT.

V is TRBV14 and J is TRBJ2-3; D gene unclear. Germline V CDR1 and CDR2: SGHDN, FVKESK. The CDR3 loop spans 14 amino acids. Deletions cut 1 base from V and 3 bases from J, with 8 bases between. CDR3 protein: CASSQADLTDTQYF. CDR3 DNA: TGTGCCAGCAGCCAAGCCGACTTAACAGATACGCAGTATTTT.

This chain connects TRBV18 to TRBJ1-1, with 10 nucleotides matching TRBD1. The V gene's germline CDR1 is KGHSH and CDR2 LQKENI. The J segment lost 6 bases and the V segment lost 8 bases, leaving 0 bases of the junction unmatched. The CDR3 runs to 11 residues. CDR3 DNA: TGTGCCAGCGGGACAGGGGCTGAAGCTTTCTTT. Translation gives CASGTGAEAFF.

This chain connects TRBV5-1 to TRBJ2-1; D is undetermined. The CDR3 is made up of 12 amino acids. Germline V gene lookup returns CDR1 SGHRS and CDR2 YFSETQ. V lost 4 bases and J 5 bases, leaving 7 bases between the germline ends. CDR3 sequence: CASSGLHNEQFF. The CDR3 nucleotides are TGCGCCAGCAGCGGCCTCCACAATGAGCAGTTCTTC.

J is TRBJ2-5 and V is TRBV4-1; tentatively, D is TRBD2 (7 bases). This CDR3 has 15 amino acids. V was pared by 1 base and J by 4 bases, with 13 bases between. Germline CDR1 is MGHRA and CDR2 is YSYEKL. The CDR3 nucleotides are TGCGCCAGCAGCCAAGCGGGGGGCGGGTTAGAGACCCAGTACTTC. Translation gives CASSQAGGGLETQYF.

The chain links TRBV4-1 to TRBJ2-1, with TRBD2 matching 7 bases. CDR3 length: 18 residues. J lost 0 bases, V lost 1 base, and 9 bases had no gene match. Germline CDR1 MGHRA, CDR2 YSYEKL. The CDR3 DNA sequence: TGCGCCAGCAGCCAAGGCCCCCCGGGAGGTTCCTCCTACAATGAGCAGTTCTTC. Protein: CASSQGPPGGSSYNEQFF.

The J gene is TRBJ1-2, the V gene TRBV5-1; D is possibly TRBD1 (5 bases). Trimming pared 3 bases from V and 1 base from J, leaving 10 bases between. CDR1 is SGHRS, CDR2 YFSETQ, per germline. This CDR3 is 14 amino acids long. The CDR3 loop is CASSWGRNNYGYTF. CDR3 bases: TGCGCCAGCAGCTGGGGACGGAATAACTATGGCTACACCTTC. Supplemented by reference TRBV5-1 and TRBJ1-2, the full variable domain reads KAGVTQTPRYLIKTRGQQVTLSCSPISGHRSVSWYQQTPGQGLQFLFEYFSETQRNKGNFPGRFSGRQFSNSRSEMNVSTLELGDSALYLCASSWGRNNYGYTFGSGTRLTVV.

The CDR3 DNA sequence: TGTGCCAGCAGGCGTGAGACCCAGTACTTC. Translation: CASRRETQYF. The chain recombines TRBV2 with TRBJ2-5; D unclear. Germline loops: CDR1 SNHLY, CDR2 FYNNEI. V shed 6 bases and J shed 5 bases, with 4 bases lying between them. The CDR3 length is 10 residues.